This T cell receptor (beta chain) was profiled in a study of blood T cell repertoires in COVID-19. TCRdb's table, derived via immunoSEQ multiplex PCR, lists solely in-frame clones and lacks some. In the table there are some 150,000 clones, around 83% of which are singletons. V lost 4 bases, J lost 2 bases, and 6 bases stayed unmatched. Germline loops: CDR1 SNHLY, CDR2 FYNNEI. The CDR3 covers 15 residues. Across about 22 US areas, participants ranged in age from about 18 to 100 years. Clinical histories supplied by participants themselves formed the basis of cohort assignment. Recovered Cohort 3 donors showed two negative PCRs, clearance, or symptom resolution.

The sample taken for sequencing was PBMCs or T cells enriched from blood (not recorded which). The receptor was derived from a man in his forties or fifties who had recovered from COVID-19. The chain joins TRBV2 to TRBJ2-7, with 9 bases fitting TRBD2. In nucleotides, the CDR3 is TGTGCCAGCAGTGTGGAGCGGGGGGCCGCCTACGAGCAGTACTTC. Its translation is CASSVERGAAYEQYF.